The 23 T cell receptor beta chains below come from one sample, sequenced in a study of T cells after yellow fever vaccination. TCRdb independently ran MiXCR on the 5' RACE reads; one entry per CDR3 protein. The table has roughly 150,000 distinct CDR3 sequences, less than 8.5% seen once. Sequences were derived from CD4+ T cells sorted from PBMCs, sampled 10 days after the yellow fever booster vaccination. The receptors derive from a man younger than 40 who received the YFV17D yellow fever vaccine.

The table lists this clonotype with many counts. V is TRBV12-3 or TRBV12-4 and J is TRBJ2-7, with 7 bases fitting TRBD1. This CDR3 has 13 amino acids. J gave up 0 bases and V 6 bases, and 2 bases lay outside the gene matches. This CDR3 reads CASRGDSSYEQYF. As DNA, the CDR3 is TGTGCCAGCAGAGGGGACAGCTCCTACGAGCAGTACTTC.

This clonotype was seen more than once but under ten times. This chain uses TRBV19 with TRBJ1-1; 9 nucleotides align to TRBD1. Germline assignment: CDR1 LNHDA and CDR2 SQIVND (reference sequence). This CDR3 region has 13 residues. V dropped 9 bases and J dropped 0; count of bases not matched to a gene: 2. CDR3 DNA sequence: TGTGCCAGGACAGGGGGAGTGAACACTGAAGCTTTCTTT. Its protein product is CARTGGVNTEAFF.

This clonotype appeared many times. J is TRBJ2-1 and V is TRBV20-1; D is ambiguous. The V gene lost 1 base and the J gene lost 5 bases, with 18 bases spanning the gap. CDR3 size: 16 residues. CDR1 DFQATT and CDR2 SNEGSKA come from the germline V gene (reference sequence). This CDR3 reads CSARAPPTGSHNEQFF. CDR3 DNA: TGCAGTGCTAGAGCCCCCCCCACCGGTAGCCACAATGAGCAGTTCTTC.

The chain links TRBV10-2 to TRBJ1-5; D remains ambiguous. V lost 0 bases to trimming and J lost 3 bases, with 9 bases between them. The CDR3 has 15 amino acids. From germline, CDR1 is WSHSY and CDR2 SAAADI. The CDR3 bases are TGCGCCAGCAGTGAGTCGTCACAATTCAATCAGCCCCAGCATTTT. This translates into CASSESSQFNQPQHF.

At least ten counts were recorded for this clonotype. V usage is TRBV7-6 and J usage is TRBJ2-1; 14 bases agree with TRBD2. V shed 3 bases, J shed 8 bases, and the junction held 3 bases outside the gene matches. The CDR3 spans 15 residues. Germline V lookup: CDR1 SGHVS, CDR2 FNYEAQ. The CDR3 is CASSLGLAGVDEQFF. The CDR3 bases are TGTGCCAGCAGCTTGGGACTAGCGGGAGTTGATGAGCAGTTCTTC.

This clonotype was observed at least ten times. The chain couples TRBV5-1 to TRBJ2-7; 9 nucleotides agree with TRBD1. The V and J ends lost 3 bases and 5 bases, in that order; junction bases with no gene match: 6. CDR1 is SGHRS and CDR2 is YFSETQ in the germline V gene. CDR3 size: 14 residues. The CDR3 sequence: CASSSGQGQNEQYF. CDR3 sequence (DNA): TGCGCCAGCAGCTCCGGACAGGGGCAGAACGAGCAGTACTTC.

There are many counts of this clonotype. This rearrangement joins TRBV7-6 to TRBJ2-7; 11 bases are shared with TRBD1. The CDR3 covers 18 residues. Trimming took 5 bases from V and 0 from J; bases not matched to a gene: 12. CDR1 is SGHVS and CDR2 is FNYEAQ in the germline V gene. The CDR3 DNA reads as TGTGCCAGCAGCCGGGGCTCCGGGACAGGGGGAAGCTCCTACGAGCAGTACTTC. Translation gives CASSRGSGTGGSSYEQYF.

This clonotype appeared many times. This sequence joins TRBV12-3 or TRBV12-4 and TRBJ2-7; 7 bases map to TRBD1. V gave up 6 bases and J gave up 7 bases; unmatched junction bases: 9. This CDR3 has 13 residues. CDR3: CASREQGFGEQYF. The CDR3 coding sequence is TGTGCCAGCAGGGAACAGGGGTTCGGAGAGCAGTACTTC.

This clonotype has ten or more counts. This chain's CDR3 is CASRSTLDTDTQYF. CDR3 bases: TGCGCCAGCAGAAGCACTCTAGACACAGATACGCAGTATTTT. The gene calls are TRBV5-1 and TRBJ2-3; D is uncertain. This CDR3 region has 14 residues. Germline CDR1 SGHRS, CDR2 YFSETQ. Trimming pared 5 bases from V and 2 bases from J, leaving 12 bases between.

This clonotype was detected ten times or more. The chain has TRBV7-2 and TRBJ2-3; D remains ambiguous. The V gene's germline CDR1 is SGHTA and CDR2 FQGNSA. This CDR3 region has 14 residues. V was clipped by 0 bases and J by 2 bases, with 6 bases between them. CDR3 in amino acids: CASSLALLTDTQYF. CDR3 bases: TGTGCCAGCAGCTTAGCGCTTCTCACAGATACGCAGTATTTT. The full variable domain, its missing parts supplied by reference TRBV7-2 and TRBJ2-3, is GAGVSQSPSNKVTEKGKDVELRCDPISGHTALYWYRQSLGQGLEFLIYFQGNSAPDKSGLPSDRFSAERTGGSVSTLTIQRTQQEDSAVYLCASSLALLTDTQYFGPGTRLTVL.

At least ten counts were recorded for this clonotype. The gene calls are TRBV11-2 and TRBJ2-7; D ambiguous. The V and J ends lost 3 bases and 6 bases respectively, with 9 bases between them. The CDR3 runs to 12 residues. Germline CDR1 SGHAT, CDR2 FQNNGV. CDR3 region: CASSFERSEQYF. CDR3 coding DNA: TGTGCCAGCAGCTTCGAAAGGTCCGAGCAGTACTTC.

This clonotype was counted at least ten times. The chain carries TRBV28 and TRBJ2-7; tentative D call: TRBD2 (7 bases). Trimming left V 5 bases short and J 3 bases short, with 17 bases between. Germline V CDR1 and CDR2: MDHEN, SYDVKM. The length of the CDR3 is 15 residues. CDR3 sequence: CASSTPGGGFYEQYF. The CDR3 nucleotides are TGTGCCAGCAGTACCCCGGGCGGGGGCTTCTACGAGCAGTACTTC.

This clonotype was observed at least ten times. This chain's CDR3 is CSGQGLSETQYF. The CDR3 coding sequence is TGCAGCGGACAGGGGTTGTCAGAGACCCAGTACTTC. The genes are TRBV29-1 and TRBJ2-5, with 8 bases aligning to TRBD1. V dropped 7 bases and J dropped 4; count of bases not matched to a gene: 5. The germline V gene encodes CDR1 SQVTM and CDR2 ANQGSEA. The CDR3 runs to 12 residues.

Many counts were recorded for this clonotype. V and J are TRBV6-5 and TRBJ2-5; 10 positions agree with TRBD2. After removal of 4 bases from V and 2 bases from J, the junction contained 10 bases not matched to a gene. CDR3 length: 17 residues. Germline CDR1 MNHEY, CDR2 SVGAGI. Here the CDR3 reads CASSFLKTSGPQETQYF. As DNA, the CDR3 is TGTGCCAGCAGTTTCCTAAAGACTAGCGGGCCACAAGAGACCCAGTACTTC.

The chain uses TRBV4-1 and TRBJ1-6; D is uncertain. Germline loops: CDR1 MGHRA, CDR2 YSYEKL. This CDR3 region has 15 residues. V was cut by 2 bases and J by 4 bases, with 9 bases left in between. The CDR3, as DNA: TGCGCCAGCAGCCAACTCAGCGAGTATAATTCACCCCTCCACTTT. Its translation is CASSQLSEYNSPLHF.

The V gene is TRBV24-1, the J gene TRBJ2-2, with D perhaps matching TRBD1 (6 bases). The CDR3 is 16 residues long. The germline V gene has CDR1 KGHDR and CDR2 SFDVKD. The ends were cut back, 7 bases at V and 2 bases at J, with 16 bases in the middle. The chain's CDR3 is CATSGRTEINTGELFF. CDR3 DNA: TGTGCCACCAGCGGACGGACAGAAATTAACACCGGGGAGCTGTTTTTT.

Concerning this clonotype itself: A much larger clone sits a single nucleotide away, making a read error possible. The CDR3 spells CASRWAGEQYF. CDR3 bases: TGTGCCAGCAGGTGGGCCGGGGAGCAGTACTTC. V gene TRBV7-9 combines with J gene TRBJ2-7; D is undetermined. Trimming cost V 6 bases and J 7 bases, with 10 bases left between them. The V gene's germline CDR1 is SEHNR and CDR2 FQNEAQ (reference sequence). The CDR3 has 11 amino acids.

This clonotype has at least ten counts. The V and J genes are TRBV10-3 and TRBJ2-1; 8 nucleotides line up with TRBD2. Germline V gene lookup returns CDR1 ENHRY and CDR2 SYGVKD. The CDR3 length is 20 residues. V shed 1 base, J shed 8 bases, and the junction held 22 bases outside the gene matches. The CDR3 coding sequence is TGTGCCATCAGTGAGTTGCCCCGGACTAGCCGTCTCGCCAAAGGGGATGAGCAGTTCTTC. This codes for CAISELPRTSRLAKGDEQFF.

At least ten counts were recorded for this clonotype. The CDR3: CASSPATGYNEQFF. The DNA of the CDR3 is TGTGCCAGCAGTCCCGCGACAGGATACAATGAGCAGTTCTTC. The chain links TRBV12-3 or TRBV12-4 to TRBJ2-1; a possible D gene is TRBD1 (6 bases). This CDR3 region has 14 residues. The V and J ends lost 5 bases and 4 bases respectively, with 12 bases between them.

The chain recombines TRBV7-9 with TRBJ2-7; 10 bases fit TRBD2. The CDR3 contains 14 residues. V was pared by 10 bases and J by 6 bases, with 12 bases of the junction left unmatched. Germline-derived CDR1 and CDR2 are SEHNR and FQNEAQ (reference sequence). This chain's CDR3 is CAMGPGLAASEQYF. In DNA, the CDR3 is TGTGCCATGGGCCCTGGACTAGCGGCCTCCGAGCAGTACTTC. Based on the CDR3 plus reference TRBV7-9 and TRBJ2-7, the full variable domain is DTGVSQNPRHKITKRGQNVTFRCDPISEHNRLYWYRQTLGQGPEFLTYFQNEAQLEKSRLLSDRFSAERPKGSFSTLEIQRTEQGDSAMYLCAMGPGLAASEQYFGPGTRLTVT.

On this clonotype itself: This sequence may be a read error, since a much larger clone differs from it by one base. The CDR3 DNA sequence: TGCAGCGTTGGTCGTTGGACAGGGAAGGCCTACGAGCAGTACTTC. Amino acids: CSVGRWTGKAYEQYF. The J gene is TRBJ2-7, the V gene TRBV29-1; 8 positions agree with TRBD1. V lost 4 bases, J lost 2 bases, and 10 bases stayed unmatched. The CDR3 covers 15 residues. Germline CDR1 and CDR2: SQVTM and ANQGSEA.

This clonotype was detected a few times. CDR3 nucleotide sequence: TGCGCCAGCAGCTTGGAGACTAGCGGGAACACAGATACGCAGTATTTT. Protein: CASSLETSGNTDTQYF. This chain links TRBV5-1 with TRBJ2-3; TRBD2 matches at 11 bases. Germline V gene data show CDR1 as SGHRS and CDR2 as YFSETQ. The CDR3 is made up of 16 amino acids. J was trimmed by 2 bases and V by 0 bases; bases with no gene match: 2. Together with reference TRBV5-1 and TRBJ2-3, the CDR3 gives the full variable domain: KAGVTQTPRYLIKTRGQQVTLSCSPISGHRSVSWYQQTPGQGLQFLFEYFSETQRNKGNFPGRFSGRQFSNSRSEMNVSTLELGDSALYLCASSLETSGNTDTQYFGPGTRLTVL.

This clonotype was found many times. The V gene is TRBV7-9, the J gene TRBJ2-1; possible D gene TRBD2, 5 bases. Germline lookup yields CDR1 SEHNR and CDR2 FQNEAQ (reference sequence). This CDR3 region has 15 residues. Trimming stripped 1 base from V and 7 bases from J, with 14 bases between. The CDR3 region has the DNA TGTGCCAGCAGCTTAGGGGCCGGGGTCACGAATGAGCAGTTCTTC. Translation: CASSLGAGVTNEQFF.